This T cell receptor beta chain was found in a study of molecular identifiers for immune sequencing clone quantification. General study findings and limits: The study found clones above 20 RNA copies held over 98% of effector molecules and under 1% in naive cells. Clone sizes could be underestimated for highly expanded clones when identical TCR molecules share a barcode.

For bulk TCR libraries, previously described methods and listed TCR primers were used. TCRdb reprocessed the PCR reads via MiXCR and lists one record per CDR3 protein. Of about 500,000 distinct CDR3 sequences in the sample, around 23% were seen once. This clonotype appeared many times. Its antigen is currently unknown. Investigators produced naive CD8 libraries from about 20,000 to 1,000,000 sorted cells, drawing on 10%, 30% or 50% RNA. The length of the CDR3 is 14 residues. The ends lost 3 bases at V and 5 bases at J; junction bases unmatched: 4. Germline lookup yields CDR1 SGHNT and CDR2 YYREEE (reference sequence).

The chain combines TRBV5-4 with TRBJ1-1; 10 nucleotides match TRBD1. The sample taken for sequencing was naive CD8+ T cells from blood, with Jurkat cell RNA spiked in. Subset denoted: FACS-sorted CD8+CD4-CCR7+CD45RA+ naive T cells. The receptor was isolated from a human donor in good health. Some libraries in this study had Jurkat cell RNA spiked in. Here the CDR3 reads CASSSRDRGTEAFF. Here the CDR3 DNA reads TGTGCCAGCAGCTCCCGGGACAGGGGTACTGAAGCTTTCTTT.